The clone carrying this T cell receptor beta chain was seen a few times. The target antigen is unknown. With 5 bases removed from V and 0 bases from J, the gap between germline ends came to 2 bases. The CDR3 totals 11 residues. CDR1 and CDR2 from the germline V gene are SEHNR and FQNEAQ (reference sequence). The data were obtained in a study of human T cells and chemical hapten exposure. Across the whole study: Variation in per-sample TCR yields came mainly from small pooled library volume differences.

Stated time point: healthy volunteer bleed at 2 weeks. Sequencing started from total RNA isolated from unfractionated whole blood. Each cDNA molecule in the library carried unique molecular identifiers. The authors' processing: Counting gave a median of around 100,000 TCRs per sample, with values ranging from roughly 23,224 to 700,000. TCRdb recomputed calls from the RACE reads with MiXCR, one row per CDR3 protein. TCRdb's processing, not the study's, gives the V and J calls here. Of about 47,000 distinct CDR3 sequences listed, almost 4.5% are singletons. Overall study findings and caveats: The number of TCRs over 1 in 1000 frequency stayed unchanged after DPC.

The rearrangement uses TRBV7-9 and TRBJ2-7; unclear D gene. The receptor comes from a human donor in good health. Some clones in this sample may be carry-over from other donors' samples. The sequencing input was whole blood. CDR3 DNA: TGTGCCAGCAGCACCTCCTACGAGCAGTACTTC. This encodes CASSTSYEQYF.